This T cell receptor beta chain was documented in a study of CXCR3-negative and CXCR3-positive naive CD8 T cells. Points from the study as a whole: Surface CD5 was comparable between naive subsets; TCR strength was inferred from TRB CDR3 properties. Within a donor, both naive subsets shared TRBV-TRBJ usage, unlike memory cells.

On this clonotype itself: Antigen unknown.

The CDR3 spans 12 residues. Germline V gives CDR1 SGHTA, CDR2 FQGNSA. The libraries of TRB cDNA were constructed through 5' RACE using UMI labels. TCRdb re-called the 5' RACE reads, yielding one record per CDR3 amino acid sequence without DNA. The sample holds about 90,000 distinct CDR3 sequences. The TCR sequence derives from a human donor in good health. Some clones in this sample may be carry-over from other donors' samples. Sequencing was performed on naive CXCR3- CD8+ T cells from blood. Subset of the sample: CD45RO-CCR7+CD27+CD95- naive CD8+ T cells lacking CXCR3 (TNR3-). The chain combines TRBV7-2 with TRBJ2-3. The CDR3: CASSGVSDTQYF.